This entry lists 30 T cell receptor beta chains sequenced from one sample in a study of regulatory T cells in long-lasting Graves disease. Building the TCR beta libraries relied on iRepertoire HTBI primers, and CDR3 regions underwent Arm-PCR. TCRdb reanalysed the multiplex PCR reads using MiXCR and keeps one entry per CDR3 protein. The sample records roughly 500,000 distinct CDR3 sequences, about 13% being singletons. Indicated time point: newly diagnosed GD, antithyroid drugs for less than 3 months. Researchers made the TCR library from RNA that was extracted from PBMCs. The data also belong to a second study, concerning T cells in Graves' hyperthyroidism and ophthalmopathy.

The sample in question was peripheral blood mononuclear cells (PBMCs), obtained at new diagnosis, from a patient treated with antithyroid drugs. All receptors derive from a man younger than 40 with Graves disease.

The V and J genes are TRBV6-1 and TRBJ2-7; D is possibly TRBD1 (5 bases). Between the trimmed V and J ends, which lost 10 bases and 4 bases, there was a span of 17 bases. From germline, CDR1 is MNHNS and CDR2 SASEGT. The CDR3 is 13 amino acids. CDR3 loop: CATLSRGRYEQYF. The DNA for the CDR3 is TGTGCCACCCTATCAAGGGGCCGGTACGAGCAGTACTTC.

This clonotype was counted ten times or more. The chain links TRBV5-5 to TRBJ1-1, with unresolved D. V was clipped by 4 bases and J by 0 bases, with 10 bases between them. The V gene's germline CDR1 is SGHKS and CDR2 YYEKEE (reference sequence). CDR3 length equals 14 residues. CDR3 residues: CASSLPSLNTEAFF. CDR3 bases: TGTGCCAGCAGCCTCCCCTCGCTGAACACTGAAGCTTTCTTT.

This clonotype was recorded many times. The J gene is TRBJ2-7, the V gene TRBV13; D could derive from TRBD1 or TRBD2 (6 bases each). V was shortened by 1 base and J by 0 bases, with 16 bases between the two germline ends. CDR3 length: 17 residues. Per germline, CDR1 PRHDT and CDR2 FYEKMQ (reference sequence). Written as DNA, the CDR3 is TGTGCCAGCAGCTTAGTGGCCCGAGGGGGGAGCTCCTACGAGCAGTACTTC. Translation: CASSLVARGGSSYEQYF.

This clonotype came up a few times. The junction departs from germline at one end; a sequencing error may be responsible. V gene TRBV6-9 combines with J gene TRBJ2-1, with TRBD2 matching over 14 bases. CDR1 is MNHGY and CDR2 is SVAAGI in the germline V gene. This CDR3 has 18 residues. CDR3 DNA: TGTGCCAGCAGTTTCGGGACTAGCGGGAGTGGAACCTACAATGAGCAGCTCTTC. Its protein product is CASSFGTSGSGTYNEQLF.

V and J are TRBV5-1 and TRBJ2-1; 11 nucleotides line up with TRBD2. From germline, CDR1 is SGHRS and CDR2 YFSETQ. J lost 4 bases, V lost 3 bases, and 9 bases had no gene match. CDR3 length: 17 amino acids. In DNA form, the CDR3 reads TGCGCCAGCAGCTCGGACCCCGGGACTAGCGGATACAATGAGCAGTTCTTC. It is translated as CASSSDPGTSGYNEQFF.

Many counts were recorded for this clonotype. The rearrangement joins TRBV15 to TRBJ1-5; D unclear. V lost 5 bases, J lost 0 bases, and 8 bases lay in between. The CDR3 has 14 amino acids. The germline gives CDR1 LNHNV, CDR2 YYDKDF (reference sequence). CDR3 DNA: TGTGCCACCAGCCCCGGGCTTAGCAATCAGCCCCAGCATTTT. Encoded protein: CATSPGLSNQPQHF.

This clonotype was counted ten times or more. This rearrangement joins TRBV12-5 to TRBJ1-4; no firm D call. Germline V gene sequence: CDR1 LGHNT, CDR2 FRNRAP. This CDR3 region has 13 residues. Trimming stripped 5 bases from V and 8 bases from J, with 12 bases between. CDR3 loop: CASGTEVGEKLFF. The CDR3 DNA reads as TGTGCTAGTGGTACCGAGGTCGGGGAAAAACTGTTTTTT.

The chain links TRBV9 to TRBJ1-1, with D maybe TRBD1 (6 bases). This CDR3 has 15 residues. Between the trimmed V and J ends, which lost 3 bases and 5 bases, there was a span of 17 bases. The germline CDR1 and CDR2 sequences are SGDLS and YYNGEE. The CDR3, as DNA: TGTGCCAGCAGCGCCCTGGGTGGGGGCGGGACTGAAGCTTTCTTT. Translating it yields CASSALGGGGTEAFF.

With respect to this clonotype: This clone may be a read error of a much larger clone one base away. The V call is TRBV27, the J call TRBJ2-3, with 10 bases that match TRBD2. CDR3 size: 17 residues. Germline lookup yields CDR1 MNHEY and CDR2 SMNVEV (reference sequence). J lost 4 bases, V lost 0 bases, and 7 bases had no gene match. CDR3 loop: CASSLSLAGWGPDTQYF. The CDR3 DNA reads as TGTGCCAGCAGTTTATCACTAGCGGGATGGGGGCCAGATACGCAGTATTTT.

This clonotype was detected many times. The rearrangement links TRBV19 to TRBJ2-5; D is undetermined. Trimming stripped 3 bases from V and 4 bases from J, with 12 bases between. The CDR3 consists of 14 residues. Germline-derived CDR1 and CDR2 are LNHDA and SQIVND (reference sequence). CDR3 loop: CASSMGNKGETQYF. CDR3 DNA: TGTGCCAGTAGTATGGGGAACAAGGGAGAGACCCAGTACTTC.

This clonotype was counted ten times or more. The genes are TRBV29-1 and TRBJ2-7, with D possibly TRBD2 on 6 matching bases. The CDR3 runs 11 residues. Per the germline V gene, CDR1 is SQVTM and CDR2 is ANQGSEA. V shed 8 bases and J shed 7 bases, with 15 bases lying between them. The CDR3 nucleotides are TGCAGCCTATCGGAGGGTCATGAGCAGTACTTC. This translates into CSLSEGHEQYF.

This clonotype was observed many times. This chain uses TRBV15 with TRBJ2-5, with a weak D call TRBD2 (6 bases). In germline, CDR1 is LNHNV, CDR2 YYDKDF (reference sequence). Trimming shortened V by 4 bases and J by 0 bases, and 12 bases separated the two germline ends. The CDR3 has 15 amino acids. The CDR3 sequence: CATSTGADHQETQYF. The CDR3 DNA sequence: TGTGCCACCAGCACGGGAGCGGACCACCAAGAGACCCAGTACTTC.

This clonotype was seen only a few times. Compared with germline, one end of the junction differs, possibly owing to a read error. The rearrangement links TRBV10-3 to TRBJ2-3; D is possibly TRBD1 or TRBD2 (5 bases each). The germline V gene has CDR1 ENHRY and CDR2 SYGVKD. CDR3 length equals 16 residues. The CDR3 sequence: CAMSAGTSDLTDTQYF. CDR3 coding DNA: TGTGCCATGAGTGCCGGGACCTCCGACCTCACAGATACGCAGTATTTT.

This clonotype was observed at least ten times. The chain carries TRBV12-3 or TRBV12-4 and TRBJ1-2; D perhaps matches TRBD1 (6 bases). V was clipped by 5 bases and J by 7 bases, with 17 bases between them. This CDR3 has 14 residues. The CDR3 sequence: CASSPASGASGYTF. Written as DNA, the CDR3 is TGTGCCAGCAGTCCGGCTTCGGGGGCCTCTGGCTACACCTTC.

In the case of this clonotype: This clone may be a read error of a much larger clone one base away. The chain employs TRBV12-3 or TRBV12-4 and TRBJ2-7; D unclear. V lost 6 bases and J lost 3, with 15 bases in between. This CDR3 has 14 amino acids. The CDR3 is CASSPWVAVYEQYF. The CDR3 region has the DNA TGTGCCAGCAGCCCCTGGGTAGCTGTCTACGAGCAGTACTTC.

CDR3 DNA: TGCAGCGTGACAGGGGACACAGATACGCAGTATTTT. This gives the protein CSVTGDTDTQYF. The chain links TRBV29-1 to TRBJ2-3, with 8 bases aligning to TRBD1. CDR3 length equals 12 residues. The trim removed 6 bases at V and 2 bases at J, leaving 1 base unmatched. Per the germline V gene, CDR1 is SQVTM and CDR2 is ANQGSEA.

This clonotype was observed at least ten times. The CDR3 spells CASSSRDRGRYEQYF. CDR3 nucleotides: TGTGCCAGCAGCTCCCGGGACAGGGGGCGATACGAGCAGTACTTC. The chain combines TRBV12-3 or TRBV12-4 with TRBJ2-7, with TRBD1 identical over 12 bases. The CDR3 is made up of 15 amino acids. V lost 6 bases, J lost 4 bases, and 7 bases stayed unmatched.

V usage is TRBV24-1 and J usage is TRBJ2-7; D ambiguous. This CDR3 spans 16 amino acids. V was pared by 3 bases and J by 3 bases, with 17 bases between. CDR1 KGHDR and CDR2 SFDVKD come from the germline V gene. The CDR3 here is CATSDKTSTQLYEQYF. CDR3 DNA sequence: TGTGCCACCAGTGATAAGACGTCCACGCAACTCTACGAGCAGTACTTC.

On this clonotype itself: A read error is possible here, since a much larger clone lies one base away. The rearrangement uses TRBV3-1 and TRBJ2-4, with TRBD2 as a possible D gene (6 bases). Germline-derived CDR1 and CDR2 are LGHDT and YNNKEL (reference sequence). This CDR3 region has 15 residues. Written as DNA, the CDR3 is TGTGCCAGCGGCCAAGGCGGGATGGGGATTAACATTCAGTACTTC. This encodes CASGQGGMGINIQYF.

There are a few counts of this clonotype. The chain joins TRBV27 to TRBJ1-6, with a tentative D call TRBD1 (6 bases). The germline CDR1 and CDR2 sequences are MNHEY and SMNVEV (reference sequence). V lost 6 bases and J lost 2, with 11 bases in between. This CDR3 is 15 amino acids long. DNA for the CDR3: TGTGCCAGCAGCGGGGGCGGCACCTATAATTCACCCCTCCACTTT. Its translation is CASSGGGTYNSPLHF.

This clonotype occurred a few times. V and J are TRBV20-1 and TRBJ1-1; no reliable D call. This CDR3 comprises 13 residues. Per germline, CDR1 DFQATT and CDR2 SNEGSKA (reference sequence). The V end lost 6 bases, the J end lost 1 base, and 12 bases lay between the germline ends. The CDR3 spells CSASSGGNTEAFF. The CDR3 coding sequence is TGCAGTGCGAGTTCGGGCGGGAACACTGAAGCTTTCTTT.

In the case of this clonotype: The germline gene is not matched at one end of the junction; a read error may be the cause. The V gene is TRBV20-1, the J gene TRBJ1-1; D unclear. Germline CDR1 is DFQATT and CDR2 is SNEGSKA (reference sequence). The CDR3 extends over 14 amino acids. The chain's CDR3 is CSARERATRTEAFF. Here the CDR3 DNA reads TGCAGTGCAAGAGAAAGGGCCACGAGGACTGAAGCTTTCTTT.

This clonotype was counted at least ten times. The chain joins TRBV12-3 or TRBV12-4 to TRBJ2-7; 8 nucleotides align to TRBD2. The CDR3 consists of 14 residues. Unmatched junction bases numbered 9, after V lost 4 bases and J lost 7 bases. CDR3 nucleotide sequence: TGTGCCAGCAGTTCAGGGTCCCCGGGAGGGGAGCAGTACTTC. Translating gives CASSSGSPGGEQYF.

The CDR3 spells CASSLGRGGFRDTQYF. As DNA, the CDR3 is TGTGCCAGCAGTCTTGGGAGAGGGGGCTTCCGGGATACGCAGTATTTT. The V and J genes are TRBV27 and TRBJ2-3; 7 nucleotides agree with TRBD1. Germline trimming cut 5 bases from V and 6 bases from J; bases unmatched to any gene: 14. Germline V gene sequence: CDR1 MNHEY, CDR2 SMNVEV (reference sequence). The CDR3 runs 16 residues.

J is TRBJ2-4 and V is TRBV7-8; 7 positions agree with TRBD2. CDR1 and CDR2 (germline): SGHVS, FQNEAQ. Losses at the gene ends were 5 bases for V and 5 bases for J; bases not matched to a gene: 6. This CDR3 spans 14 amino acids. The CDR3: CASSISSGQNIQYF. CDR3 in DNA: TGTGCCAGCAGCATTTCTAGCGGACAAAACATTCAGTACTTC.

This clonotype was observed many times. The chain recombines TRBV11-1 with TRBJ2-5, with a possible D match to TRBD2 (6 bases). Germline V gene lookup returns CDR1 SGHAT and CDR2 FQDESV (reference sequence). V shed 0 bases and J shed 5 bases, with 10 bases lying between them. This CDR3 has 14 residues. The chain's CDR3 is CASSLAGGVETQYF. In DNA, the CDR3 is TGTGCCAGCAGCTTAGCGGGAGGCGTCGAGACCCAGTACTTC.

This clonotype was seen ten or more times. The CDR3 DNA sequence: TGTGCCAGCAGCCCCAGTGGAATTTGGGCCCAGCATTTT. Its translation: CASSPSGIWAQHF. The chain links TRBV27 to TRBJ1-5; D is undetermined. Germline V gives CDR1 MNHEY, CDR2 SMNVEV (reference sequence). Trimming took 6 bases from V and 11 from J, leaving 17 bases between them. The CDR3 loop spans 13 amino acids.

The CDR3 bases are TGTGCCAGCAGTGCTAGCGGGAGCACCGGGGAGCTGTTTTTT. Protein product: CASSASGSTGELFF. This chain joins TRBV6-4 and TRBJ2-2, with 10 bases that match TRBD2. Germline trimming cut 4 bases from V and 4 bases from J; bases unmatched to any gene: 0. Germline loops: CDR1 MRHNA, CDR2 SNTAGT. This CDR3 is 14 amino acids long.

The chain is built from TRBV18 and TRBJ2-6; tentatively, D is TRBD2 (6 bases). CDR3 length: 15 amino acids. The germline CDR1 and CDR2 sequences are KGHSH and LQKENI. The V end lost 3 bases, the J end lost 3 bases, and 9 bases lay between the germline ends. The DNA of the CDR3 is TGTGCCAGCTCACCCGGAGGGGTTGGGGCCAACGTCCTGACTTTC. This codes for CASSPGGVGANVLTF.

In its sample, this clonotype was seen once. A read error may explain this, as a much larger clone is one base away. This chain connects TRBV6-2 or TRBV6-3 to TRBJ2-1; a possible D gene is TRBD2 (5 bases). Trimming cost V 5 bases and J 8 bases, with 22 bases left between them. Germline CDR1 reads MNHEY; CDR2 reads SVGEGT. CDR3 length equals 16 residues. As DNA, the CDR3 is TGTGCCAGCAGTCCTCGGTGGGAGCAGGCTATCCATGAGCAGTTCTTC. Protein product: CASSPRWEQAIHEQFF.